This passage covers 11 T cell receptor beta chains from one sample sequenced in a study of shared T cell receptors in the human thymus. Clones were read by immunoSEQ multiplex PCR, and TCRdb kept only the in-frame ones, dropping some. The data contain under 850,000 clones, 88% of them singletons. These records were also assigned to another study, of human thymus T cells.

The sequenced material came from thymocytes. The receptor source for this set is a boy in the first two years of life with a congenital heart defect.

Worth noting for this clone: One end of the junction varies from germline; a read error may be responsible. In nucleotides, the CDR3 is TGTGCTAGCAGCTTGGAAGGGGGCTTGGATACGCAGTATTTT. It encodes CASSLEGGLDTQYF. The genes are TRBV7-7 and TRBJ2-3; 7 nucleotides line up with TRBD1. The length of the CDR3 is 14 residues. The germline V gene encodes CDR1 SSHAT and CDR2 FNYEAQ (reference sequence). Using reference TRBV7-7 and TRBJ2-3 for the parts outside the CDR3, the full variable domain is GAGVSQSPRYKVTKRGQDVTLRCDPISSHATLYWYQQALGQGPEFLTYFNYEAQPDKSGLPSDRFSAERPEGSISTLTIQRTEQRDSAMYRCASSLEGGLDTQYFGPGTRLTVL.

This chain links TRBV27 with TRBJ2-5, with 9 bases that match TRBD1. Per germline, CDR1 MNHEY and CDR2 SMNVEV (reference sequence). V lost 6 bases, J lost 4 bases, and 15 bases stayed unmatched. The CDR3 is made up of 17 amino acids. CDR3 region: CASSPHRDRVVGETQYF. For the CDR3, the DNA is TGTGCCAGCAGCCCTCACCGGGACAGGGTGGTGGGAGAGACCCAGTACTTC.

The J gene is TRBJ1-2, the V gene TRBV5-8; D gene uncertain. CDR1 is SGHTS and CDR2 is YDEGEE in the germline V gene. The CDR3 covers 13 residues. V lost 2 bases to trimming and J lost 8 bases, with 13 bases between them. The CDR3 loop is CASSLITCQGYTF. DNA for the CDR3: TGTGCCAGCAGCTTAATAACGTGCCAGGGCTACACCTTC.

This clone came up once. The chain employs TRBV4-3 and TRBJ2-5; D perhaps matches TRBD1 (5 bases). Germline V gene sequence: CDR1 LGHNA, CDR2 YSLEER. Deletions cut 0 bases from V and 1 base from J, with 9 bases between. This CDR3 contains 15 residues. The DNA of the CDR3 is TGCGCCAGCAGCCAAGACAGGGAAGGCCAAGAGACCCAGTACTTC. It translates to CASSQDREGQETQYF.

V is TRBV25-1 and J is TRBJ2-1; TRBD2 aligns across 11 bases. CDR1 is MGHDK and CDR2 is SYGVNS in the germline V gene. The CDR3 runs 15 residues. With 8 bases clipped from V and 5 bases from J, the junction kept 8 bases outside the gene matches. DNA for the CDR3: TGTGCCAGCCAGGCTTCGGGACTAGCGGACAATGAGCAGTTCTTC. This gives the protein CASQASGLADNEQFF.

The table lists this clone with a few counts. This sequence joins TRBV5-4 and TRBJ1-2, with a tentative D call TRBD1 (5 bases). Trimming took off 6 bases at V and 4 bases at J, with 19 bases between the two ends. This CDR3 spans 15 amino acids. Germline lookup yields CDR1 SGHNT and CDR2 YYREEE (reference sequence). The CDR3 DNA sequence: TGTGCCAGCACCCGGTCGGGGGAACGAGGCTATGGCTACACCTTC. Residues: CASTRSGERGYGYTF.

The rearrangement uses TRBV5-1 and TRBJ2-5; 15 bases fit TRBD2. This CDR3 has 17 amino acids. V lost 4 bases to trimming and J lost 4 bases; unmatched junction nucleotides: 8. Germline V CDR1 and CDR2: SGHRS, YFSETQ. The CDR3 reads CASSQGLAGGGRETQYF. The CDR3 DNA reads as TGCGCCAGCAGCCAGGGACTAGCGGGAGGAGGTCGAGAGACCCAGTACTTC.

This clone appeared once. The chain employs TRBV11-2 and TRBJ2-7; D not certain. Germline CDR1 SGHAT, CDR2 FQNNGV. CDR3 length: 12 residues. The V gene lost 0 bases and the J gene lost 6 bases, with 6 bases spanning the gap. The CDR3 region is CASSLDWAEQYF. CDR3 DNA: TGTGCCAGCAGCTTAGATTGGGCCGAGCAGTACTTC.

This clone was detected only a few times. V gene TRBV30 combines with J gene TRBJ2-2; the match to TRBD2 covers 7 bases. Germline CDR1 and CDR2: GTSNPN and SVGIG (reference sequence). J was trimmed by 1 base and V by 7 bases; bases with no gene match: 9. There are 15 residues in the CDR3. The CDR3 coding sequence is TGTGCCTTCCGTGGGGCGGGAGAGAACACCGGGGAGCTGTTTTTT. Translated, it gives CAFRGAGENTGELFF. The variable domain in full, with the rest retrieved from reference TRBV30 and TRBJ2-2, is SQTIHQWPATLVQPVGSPLSLECTVEGTSNPNLYWYRQAAGRGLQLLFYSVGIGQISSEVPQNLSASRPQDRQFILSSKKLLLSDSGFYLCAFRGAGENTGELFFGEGSRLTVL.

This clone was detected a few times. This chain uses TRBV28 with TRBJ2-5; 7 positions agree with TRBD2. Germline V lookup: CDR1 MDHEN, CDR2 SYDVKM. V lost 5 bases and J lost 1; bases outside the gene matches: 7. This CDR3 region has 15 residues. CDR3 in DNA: TGTGCCAGCAGTCCCCGGACTAGACGCCAAGAGACCCAGTACTTC. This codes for CASSPRTRRQETQYF.

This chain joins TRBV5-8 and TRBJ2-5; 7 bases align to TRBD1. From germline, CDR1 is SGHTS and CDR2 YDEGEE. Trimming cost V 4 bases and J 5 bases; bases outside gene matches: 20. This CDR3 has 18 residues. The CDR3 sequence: CASSPRDRVGSVSETQYF. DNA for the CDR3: TGTGCCAGCAGCCCCCGAGACAGGGTAGGGTCGGTTTCGGAGACCCAGTACTTC.